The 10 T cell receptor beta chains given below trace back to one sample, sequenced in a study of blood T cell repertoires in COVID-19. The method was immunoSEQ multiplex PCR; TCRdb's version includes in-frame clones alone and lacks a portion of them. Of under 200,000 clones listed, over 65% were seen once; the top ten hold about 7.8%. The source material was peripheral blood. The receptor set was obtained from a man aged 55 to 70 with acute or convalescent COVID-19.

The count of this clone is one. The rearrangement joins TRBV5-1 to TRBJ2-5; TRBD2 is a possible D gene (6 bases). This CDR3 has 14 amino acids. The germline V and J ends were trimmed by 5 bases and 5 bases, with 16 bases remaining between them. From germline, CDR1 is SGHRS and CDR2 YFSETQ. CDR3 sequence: CASSPGEAFETQYF. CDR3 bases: TGCGCCAGCAGTCCGGGGGAGGCGTTCGAGACCCAGTACTTC.

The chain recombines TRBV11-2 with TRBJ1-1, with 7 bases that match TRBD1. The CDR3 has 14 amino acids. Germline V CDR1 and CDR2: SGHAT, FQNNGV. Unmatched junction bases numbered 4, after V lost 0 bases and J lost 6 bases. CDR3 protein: CASSLDTGVPEAFF. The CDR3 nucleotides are TGTGCCAGCAGCTTAGATACAGGGGTCCCTGAAGCTTTCTTT.

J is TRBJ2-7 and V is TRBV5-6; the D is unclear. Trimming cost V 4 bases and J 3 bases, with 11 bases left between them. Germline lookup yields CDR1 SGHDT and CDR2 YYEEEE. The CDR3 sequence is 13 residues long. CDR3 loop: CASSLRRGYEQYF. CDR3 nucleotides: TGTGCCAGCAGCCTTAGGCGCGGCTACGAGCAGTACTTC.

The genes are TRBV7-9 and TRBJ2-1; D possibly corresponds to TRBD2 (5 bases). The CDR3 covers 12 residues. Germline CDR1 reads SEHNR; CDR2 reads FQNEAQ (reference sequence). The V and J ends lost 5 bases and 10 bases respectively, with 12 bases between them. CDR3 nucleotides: TGTGCCAGCAGCATCGAGGGTCGCGAGCAGTTCTTC. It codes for CASSIEGREQFF.

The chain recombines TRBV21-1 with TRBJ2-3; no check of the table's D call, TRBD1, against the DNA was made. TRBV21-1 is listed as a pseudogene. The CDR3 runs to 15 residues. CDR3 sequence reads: CASNPGTPSTDTQYF. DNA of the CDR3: TGTGCCAGCAACCCCGGGACACCCAGCACAGATACGCAGTATTTT.

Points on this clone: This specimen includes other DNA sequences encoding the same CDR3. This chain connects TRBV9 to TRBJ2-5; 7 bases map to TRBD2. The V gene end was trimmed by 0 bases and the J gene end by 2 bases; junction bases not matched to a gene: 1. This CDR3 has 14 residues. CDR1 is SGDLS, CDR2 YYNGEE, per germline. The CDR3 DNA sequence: TGTGCCAGCAGCGTAGCGGGGGGTCAAGAGACCCAGTACTTC. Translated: CASSVAGGQETQYF.

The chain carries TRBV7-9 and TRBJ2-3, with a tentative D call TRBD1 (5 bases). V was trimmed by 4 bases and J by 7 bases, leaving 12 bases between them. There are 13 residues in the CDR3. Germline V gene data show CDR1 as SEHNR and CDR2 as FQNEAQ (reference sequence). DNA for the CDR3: TGTGCCAGCAGCTCGGGTAGGGGAAATACGCAGTATTTT. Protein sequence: CASSSGRGNTQYF.

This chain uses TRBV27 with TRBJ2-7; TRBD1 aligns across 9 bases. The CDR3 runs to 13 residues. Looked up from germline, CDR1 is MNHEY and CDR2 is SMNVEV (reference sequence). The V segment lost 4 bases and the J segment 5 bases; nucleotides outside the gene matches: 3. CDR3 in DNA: TGTGCCAGCAGTTATGGGACAGGGAACGAGCAGTACTTC. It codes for CASSYGTGNEQYF.

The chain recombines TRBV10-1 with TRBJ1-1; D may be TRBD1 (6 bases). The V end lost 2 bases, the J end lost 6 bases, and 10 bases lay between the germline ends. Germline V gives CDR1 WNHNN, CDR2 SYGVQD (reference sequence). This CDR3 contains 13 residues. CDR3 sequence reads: CASSERGSAEAFF. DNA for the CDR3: TGCGCCAGCAGTGAGAGGGGGTCGGCTGAAGCTTTCTTT.

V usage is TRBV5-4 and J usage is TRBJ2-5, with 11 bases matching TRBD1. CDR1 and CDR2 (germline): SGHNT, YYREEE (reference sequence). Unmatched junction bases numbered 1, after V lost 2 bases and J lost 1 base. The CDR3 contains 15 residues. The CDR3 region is CASSFGTGGQETQYF. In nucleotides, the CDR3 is TGTGCCAGCAGCTTCGGGACAGGGGGCCAAGAGACCCAGTACTTC. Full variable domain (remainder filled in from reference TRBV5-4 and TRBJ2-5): ETGVTQSPTHLIKTRGQQVTLRCSSQSGHNTVSWYQQALGQGPQFIFQYYREEENGRGNFPPRFSGLQFPNYSSELNVNALELDDSALYLCASSFGTGGQETQYFGPGTRLLVL.